A selection of T cell receptor beta chains follows, all from one sample in a study of blood T cell repertoires in COVID-19. Method: immunoSEQ multiplex PCR; TCRdb's copy keeps in-frame clones and lacks some. The profile shows around 320,000 clones, roughly 90% of them singletons. The sample consisted of PBMCs or T cells enriched from blood (not recorded which). The receptors shown here come from a woman aged 30 to 39 who had been exposed to COVID-19. Each CDR3 is given with its conserved first and last residue. The order of the fields is D gene, J gene, V gene, clone size, CDR3 DNA, CDR3 protein. D genes are given only for firm matches. Clone size is stated in some rows and not others, as once, few, many or a class when expanded.

D gene: -
J gene: TRBJ2-3
V gene: TRBV7-2
clone size: -
CDR3 DNA: TGTGCCAGCAGCTGGCGGGACTCGGGAGATACGCAGTATTTT
CDR3 protein: CASSWRDSGDTQYF

D gene: -
J gene: TRBJ1-6
V gene: TRBV18
clone size: -
CDR3 DNA: TGTGCCAGCTCACAGGGAGCGAATTCACCCCTCCACTTT
CDR3 protein: CASSQGANSPLHF

D gene: TRBD1
J gene: TRBJ2-1
V gene: TRBV6-2/TRBV6-3
clone size: -
CDR3 DNA: TGTGCCAGCAGTTACCGGACAGGGAGTCAGTTCTTC
CDR3 protein: CASSYRTGSQFF

D gene: -
J gene: TRBJ1-2
V gene: TRBV9
clone size: -
CDR3 DNA: TGTGCCAGCAGCTCCTCGGGGGGACTTTCCGGCTACACCTTC
CDR3 protein: CASSSSGGLSGYTF

D gene: -
J gene: TRBJ2-2
V gene: TRBV19
clone size: -
CDR3 DNA: TGTGCCAGTAGTCGAAGGCAGGGGAGAATCGGGGAGCTGTTTTTT
CDR3 protein: CASSRRQGRIGELFF

D gene: TRBD1
J gene: TRBJ1-2
V gene: TRBV6-9
clone size: few
CDR3 DNA: TGTGCCAGCAGTTCCCGGACAGGGGTTAACTATGGCTACACCTTC
CDR3 protein: CASSSRTGVNYGYTF

D gene: -
J gene: TRBJ2-3
V gene: TRBV6-6
clone size: -
CDR3 DNA: TGTGCCAGCAGTCCGTACTTTATGTTGCCCTCCCTCACAGATACGCAGTATTTT
CDR3 protein: CASSPYFMLPSLTDTQYF

D gene: -
J gene: TRBJ1-1
V gene: TRBV13
clone size: -
CDR3 DNA: TGTGCCAGCAGCTTACAGGGGACTGAAGCTTTCTTT
CDR3 protein: CASSLQGTEAFF

D gene: TRBD1
J gene: TRBJ1-5
V gene: TRBV6-5
clone size: -
CDR3 DNA: TGTGCCAGCAGTTACGGGACAGGGACCTTAAGCGAGCATTTT
CDR3 protein: CASSYGTGTLSEHF

D gene: -
J gene: TRBJ2-2
V gene: TRBV7-9
clone size: once
CDR3 DNA: TGTGCCAGCACCCAAGGGACTCCGGGTACCGGGGAGCTGTTTTTT
CDR3 protein: CASTQGTPGTGELFF

D gene: -
J gene: TRBJ1-2
V gene: TRBV2
clone size: -
CDR3 DNA: TGTGCCAGCAGTGAAGCAGGGGTATTCTCCTATGGCTACACCTTC
CDR3 protein: CASSEAGVFSYGYTF

D gene: TRBD2
J gene: TRBJ2-5
V gene: TRBV6-4
clone size: -
CDR3 DNA: TGTGCCAGCAGTCAAAACCTCCGAATTAGCGGGGGGCCGACACAAGAGACCCAGTACTTC
CDR3 protein: CASSQNLRISGGPTQETQYF

D gene: -
J gene: TRBJ1-3
V gene: TRBV5-1
clone size: -
CDR3 DNA: TGCGCCAGCAGCCCCCGGACAGCGTCTGGAAACACCATATATTTT
CDR3 protein: CASSPRTASGNTIYF

D gene: TRBD1
J gene: TRBJ2-7
V gene: TRBV7-9
clone size: once
CDR3 DNA: TGTGCCAGCAGCTCCAAGCGACAGGGGCTCTGGGGCTACGAGCAGTACTTC
CDR3 protein: CASSSKRQGLWGYEQYF

D gene: TRBD1
J gene: TRBJ1-3
V gene: TRBV7-2
clone size: -
CDR3 DNA: TGTGCCAGCAGCTCCCGGACAGGGGCAGGAAACACCATATATTTT
CDR3 protein: CASSSRTGAGNTIYF

D gene: TRBD1
J gene: TRBJ1-5
V gene: TRBV18
clone size: once
CDR3 DNA: TGTGCCAGCTCACCACCGACAGGGCGCCCGATTTTT
CDR3 protein: CASSPPTGRPIF

D gene: TRBD1
J gene: TRBJ1-4
V gene: TRBV6-6
clone size: once
CDR3 DNA: TGTGCCAGTCAGCCCGGGACAGCCGATGAAAAACTGTTTTTT
CDR3 protein: CASQPGTADEKLFF

D gene: -
J gene: TRBJ1-1
V gene: TRBV4-1
clone size: -
CDR3 DNA: TGCGCCAGCAGCCATAGGGAGGGGAATCATGAAGCTTTCTTT
CDR3 protein: CASSHREGNHEAFF

D gene: TRBD1
J gene: TRBJ2-3
V gene: TRBV7-9
clone size: -
CDR3 DNA: TGTGCCAGCAGCTCATCGGACAGGGGGATGAGAGATACGCAGTATTTT
CDR3 protein: CASSSSDRGMRDTQYF

D gene: -
J gene: TRBJ2-2
V gene: TRBV3-1/TRBV3-2
clone size: -
CDR3 DNA: TGTGCCAGCAGCCAATTCGGGTCCACCGGGGAGCTGTTTTTT
CDR3 protein: CASSQFGSTGELFF

D gene: -
J gene: TRBJ1-2
V gene: TRBV16
clone size: -
CDR3 DNA: TGTGCCAGCAGCTCCCCTCTCCGGAACAGGGCTTATGGCTACACCTTC
CDR3 protein: CASSSPLRNRAYGYTF

D gene: -
J gene: TRBJ1-3
V gene: TRBV15
clone size: -
CDR3 DNA: TGTGCCACCAGCAGAGTTCGAGGCTCTGGAAACACCATATATTTT
CDR3 protein: CATSRVRGSGNTIYF

D gene: TRBD2
J gene: TRBJ2-1
V gene: TRBV6-5
clone size: -
CDR3 DNA: TGTGCCAGCACTCTCGGACGGGGGGTGTTCAATGAGCAGTTCTTC
CDR3 protein: CASTLGRGVFNEQFF

D gene: -
J gene: TRBJ2-7
V gene: TRBV19
clone size: -
CDR3 DNA: TGTGCCAGTAGCTTTGGGGCAGGGACATCCTACGAGCAGTACTTC
CDR3 protein: CASSFGAGTSYEQYF

D gene: -
J gene: TRBJ1-5
V gene: TRBV19
clone size: -
CDR3 DNA: TGTGCCAGTAGTATGGGCCCCAATCAGCCCCAGCATTTT
CDR3 protein: CASSMGPNQPQHF

D gene: -
J gene: TRBJ1-6
V gene: TRBV2
clone size: -
CDR3 DNA: TGTGCCAGCAGTACGACAGAGTATAATTCACCCCTCCACTTT
CDR3 protein: CASSTTEYNSPLHF

D gene: -
J gene: TRBJ1-6
V gene: TRBV5-1
clone size: once
CDR3 DNA: TGCGCCAGCAGTGACAGCAATTCACCCCTCCACTTT
CDR3 protein: CASSDSNSPLHF

D gene: TRBD1
J gene: TRBJ1-2
V gene: TRBV29-1
clone size: -
CDR3 DNA: TGCAGCGTTGACACGGGACAGGGTGGAGCTAACTATGGCTACACCTTC
CDR3 protein: CSVDTGQGGANYGYTF

D gene: -
J gene: TRBJ1-2
V gene: TRBV5-8
clone size: -
CDR3 DNA: TGTGCCAGCAGTTATGACGAGCGGGCGTGGGGCTACACCTTC
CDR3 protein: CASSYDERAWGYTF

D gene: -
J gene: TRBJ1-6
V gene: TRBV10-1
clone size: -
CDR3 DNA: TGCGCCAGCAGTGATCCCGCCCGTATGACGGAGAGTAATTCACCCCTCCACTTT
CDR3 protein: CASSDPARMTESNSPLHF

D gene: TRBD1
J gene: TRBJ2-7
V gene: TRBV27
clone size: -
CDR3 DNA: TGTGCCAGCAGTATCGGGACAGTCTACGAGCAGTACTTC
CDR3 protein: CASSIGTVYEQYF

D gene: -
J gene: TRBJ1-6
V gene: TRBV13
clone size: once
CDR3 DNA: TGTGCCAGCAGCTTAGCGGGACAAAAAACTTCACCCCTCCACTTT
CDR3 protein: CASSLAGQKTSPLHF

D gene: -
J gene: TRBJ1-5
V gene: TRBV6-5
clone size: -
CDR3 DNA: TGTGCCAGCAGTTACGGGCAGGGGCAGCCCCAGCATTTT
CDR3 protein: CASSYGQGQPQHF

D gene: -
J gene: TRBJ1-1
V gene: TRBV19
clone size: -
CDR3 DNA: TGTGCCAGTAGTATGCGGATGGCCACTGAAGCTTTCTTT
CDR3 protein: CASSMRMATEAFF

D gene: TRBD2
J gene: TRBJ2-3
V gene: TRBV4-3
clone size: few
CDR3 DNA: TGCGCCAGCGGTCCCGGGGGGGCAGGAGATACGCAGTATTTT
CDR3 protein: CASGPGGAGDTQYF

D gene: -
J gene: TRBJ2-7
V gene: TRBV5-5
clone size: -
CDR3 DNA: TGTGCCAGCAGTTCCCCCGGGACTTTAAGCTCCTACGAGCAGTACTTC
CDR3 protein: CASSSPGTLSSYEQYF

D gene: TRBD1
J gene: TRBJ2-7
V gene: TRBV5-1
clone size: -
CDR3 DNA: TGCGCCAGCAGCCCTTCTTCGGGACAGGGGGCCTACGAGCAGTACTTC
CDR3 protein: CASSPSSGQGAYEQYF

D gene: -
J gene: TRBJ2-2
V gene: TRBV6-5
clone size: -
CDR3 DNA: TGTGCCAGCAGTTACTCGGGCCGCCTCCGGGAGCTGTTTTTT
CDR3 protein: CASSYSGRLRELFF

D gene: -
J gene: TRBJ1-4
V gene: TRBV2
clone size: -
CDR3 DNA: TGTGCCAGCCACTCCACAAAATCCTACCGAGGAAGCGAAAAACTGTTTTTT
CDR3 protein: CASHSTKSYRGSEKLFF

D gene: -
J gene: TRBJ1-1
V gene: TRBV19
clone size: -
CDR3 DNA: TGTGCCAGCAGAGGTAGGAGGACTGAAGCTTTCTTT
CDR3 protein: CASRGRRTEAFF

D gene: TRBD1
J gene: TRBJ2-7
V gene: TRBV11-1
clone size: -
CDR3 DNA: TGTGCCAGCAGCGCGGGACAGGGCGCCTACGAGCAGTACTTC
CDR3 protein: CASSAGQGAYEQYF

D gene: -
J gene: TRBJ2-7
V gene: TRBV6-5
clone size: -
CDR3 DNA: TGTGCCAGCAGTCCCACCTATAGCCCCTCCTACGAGCAGTACTTC
CDR3 protein: CASSPTYSPSYEQYF

D gene: -
J gene: TRBJ2-7
V gene: TRBV4-2
clone size: -
CDR3 DNA: TGTGCCAGCAGCCAACACAGGGCCCAAAACTACGAGCAGTACTTC
CDR3 protein: CASSQHRAQNYEQYF

D gene: TRBD1
J gene: TRBJ1-6
V gene: TRBV7-2
clone size: -
CDR3 DNA: TGTGCCAGCAGCCTGGGACAGACGAATTCACCCCTCCACTTT
CDR3 protein: CASSLGQTNSPLHF

D gene: -
J gene: TRBJ2-5
V gene: TRBV9
clone size: -
CDR3 DNA: TGTGCCAGCAGCGTTGGGCCCCAAGAGACCCAGTACTTC
CDR3 protein: CASSVGPQETQYF

D gene: -
J gene: TRBJ2-4
V gene: TRBV5-5
clone size: -
CDR3 DNA: TGTGCCAGCAGCTTTCGCAGGGGTGACATTCAGTACTTC
CDR3 protein: CASSFRRGDIQYF

D gene: -
J gene: TRBJ1-2
V gene: TRBV3-1/TRBV3-2
clone size: -
CDR3 DNA: TGTGCCAGCAGTTTGAAGGGGCCCTATGGCTACACCTTC
CDR3 protein: CASSLKGPYGYTF

D gene: -
J gene: TRBJ1-4
V gene: TRBV19
clone size: -
CDR3 DNA: TGTGCCAGTAGTATAGATCAACCGGGTAATGAAAAACTGTTTTTT
CDR3 protein: CASSIDQPGNEKLFF

D gene: TRBD2
J gene: TRBJ2-1
V gene: TRBV4-3
clone size: -
CDR3 DNA: TGCGCCAGCAGCCAGGCTAGCGGGGGGTGGGATGAGCAGTTCTTC
CDR3 protein: CASSQASGGWDEQFF